One sample yielded the 13 T cell receptor beta chains listed below, sequenced in a study of cytomegalovirus exposure and HLA in healthy donors. The PCR was carried out with 60 Vbeta primers and 13 Jbeta primers. TCRdb's table, derived via immunoSEQ multiplex PCR, lists solely in-frame clones and lacks some. The data show around 120,000 clones, with approximately 80% seen just once and about 2.6% held by the top ten. Sequencing was performed on PBMCs. The receptors shown here come from a woman in her thirties or forties in good health and CMV-seropositive.

The rearrangement joins TRBV15 to TRBJ2-1; the match to TRBD2 covers 10 bases. The CDR3 is made up of 17 amino acids. Per the germline V gene, CDR1 is LNHNV and CDR2 is YYDKDF (reference sequence). V lost 0 bases, J lost 9 bases, and 11 bases stayed unmatched. The CDR3 spells CATSRDRTLAGVLEQFF. The CDR3, as DNA: TGTGCCACCAGCAGAGACAGGACTCTAGCGGGGGTTCTTGAGCAGTTCTTC.

This clone has only a few counts. V and J are TRBV5-6 and TRBJ2-6, with 8 bases lining up with TRBD1. V shed 4 bases and J 1 base; nucleotides not matched to a gene: 10. Germline assignment: CDR1 SGHDT and CDR2 YYEEEE. This CDR3 has 18 residues. The CDR3 DNA reads TGTGCCAGCAGCCGCGGACAGGGTGGGGTTTCTGGGGCCAACGTCCTGACTTTC. This gives the protein CASSRGQGGVSGANVLTF.

This rearrangement joins TRBV19 to TRBJ2-4; D gene unclear. Germline lookup yields CDR1 LNHDA and CDR2 SQIVND (reference sequence). This CDR3 has 18 amino acids. V was cut by 0 bases and J by 3 bases, with 18 bases left in between. CDR3 coding DNA: TGTGCCAGTAGTATAGAATATACGAAACCTTCACACAAAAACATTCAGTACTTC. As protein: CASSIEYTKPSHKNIQYF.

The chain links TRBV7-8 to TRBJ1-4, with D unclear. V lost 1 base and J lost 4, with 10 bases in between. The length of the CDR3 is 15 residues. CDR1 and CDR2 from the germline V gene are SGHVS and FQNEAQ. The CDR3 here is CASSLVPGVNEKLFF. CDR3 coding DNA: TGTGCCAGCAGCTTAGTGCCCGGAGTTAATGAAAAACTGTTTTTT.

The V gene is TRBV5-1, the J gene TRBJ1-2, with 7 bases identical to TRBD1. Trimming cost V 4 bases and J 2 bases; bases outside gene matches: 11. The germline V gene has CDR1 SGHRS and CDR2 YFSETQ. The CDR3 extends over 16 amino acids. CDR3 region: CASSPGTASGNYGYTF. CDR3 coding DNA: TGCGCCAGCAGCCCCGGGACAGCTTCTGGGAACTATGGCTACACCTTC.

The chain links TRBV9 to TRBJ2-1, with 9 bases lining up with TRBD2. Losses at the gene ends were 2 bases for V and 6 bases for J; bases not matched to a gene: 15. This CDR3 has 18 amino acids. Germline CDR1 reads SGDLS; CDR2 reads YYNGEE. This CDR3 reads CASSVGLAGGPIGNEQFF. The CDR3 nucleotides read TGTGCCAGCAGCGTCGGTTTGGCGGGAGGGCCCATTGGCAATGAGCAGTTCTTC.

The chain links TRBV10-3 to TRBJ1-1; 12 nucleotides match TRBD1. Germline CDR1 is ENHRY and CDR2 is SYGVKD. The CDR3 contains 18 residues. J was trimmed by 6 bases and V by 6 bases; bases with no gene match: 17. CDR3 sequence reads: CAIRPGTGGTGDKSEAFF. DNA of the CDR3: TGTGCCATCAGACCCGGGACAGGGGGCACGGGGGACAAATCTGAAGCTTTCTTT.

This clone was picked up a small number of times. The chain employs TRBV2 and TRBJ2-2; 8 bases map to TRBD1. The J segment lost 2 bases and the V segment lost 5 bases, leaving 4 bases of the junction unmatched. This CDR3 spans 15 amino acids. The germline gives CDR1 SNHLY, CDR2 FYNNEI. The CDR3 sequence is CASSPGQANTGELFF. CDR3 nucleotide sequence: TGTGCCAGCAGTCCGGGACAGGCAAACACCGGGGAGCTGTTTTTT.

V is TRBV7-8 and J is TRBJ2-1; D unresolved. The ends were cut back, 3 bases at V and 2 bases at J, with 11 bases in the middle. Germline V gene data show CDR1 as SGHVS and CDR2 as FQNEAQ. This CDR3 spans 15 amino acids. CDR3 protein: CASSFSEAPYNEQFF. The CDR3, as DNA: TGTGCCAGCAGCTTCAGTGAGGCCCCCTACAATGAGCAGTTCTTC.

The chain uses TRBV5-4 and TRBJ2-3, with D maybe TRBD1 (6 bases). Germline loops: CDR1 SGHNT, CDR2 YYREEE (reference sequence). Trimming cost V 4 bases and J 2 bases, with 20 bases left between them. This CDR3 contains 17 residues. This chain's CDR3 is CASSIRRGGPSTDTQYF. DNA of the CDR3: TGTGCCAGCAGCATACGACGTGGGGGCCCCTCCACAGATACGCAGTATTTT. Based on the CDR3 plus reference TRBV5-4 and TRBJ2-3, the full variable domain is ETGVTQSPTHLIKTRGQQVTLRCSSQSGHNTVSWYQQALGQGPQFIFQYYREEENGRGNFPPRFSGLQFPNYSSELNVNALELDDSALYLCASSIRRGGPSTDTQYFGPGTRLTVL.

The V and J genes are TRBV19 and TRBJ1-2, with a weak D call TRBD1 (5 bases). The V end lost 5 bases, the J end lost 3 bases, and 22 bases lay between the germline ends. The germline CDR1 and CDR2 sequences are LNHDA and SQIVND (reference sequence). This CDR3 region has 17 residues. CDR3 sequence: CASSARVAGFYDYGYTF. The DNA for the CDR3 is TGTGCCAGTAGTGCCCGGGTAGCAGGGTTTTATGACTATGGCTACACCTTC.

This clone occurred a few times. The chain has TRBV27 and TRBJ2-3, with 10 bases that match TRBD2. The ends lost 5 bases at V and 0 bases at J; junction bases unmatched: 8. This CDR3 has 17 amino acids. Germline V CDR1 and CDR2: MNHEY, SMNVEV (reference sequence). The CDR3 region is CASSLAGAVTSTDTQYF. CDR3 sequence (DNA): TGTGCCAGCAGTCTAGCGGGGGCCGTAACTAGCACAGATACGCAGTATTTT.

The chain has TRBV5-4 and TRBJ2-2, with 8 nucleotides matching TRBD2. In germline, CDR1 is SGHNT, CDR2 YYREEE (reference sequence). This CDR3 is 17 amino acids long. Losses at the gene ends were 4 bases for V and 7 bases for J; bases not matched to a gene: 15. CDR3 nucleotides: TGTGCCAGCAGCCACGTGGGTAGCGGGACCGCCAGCGGGGAGCTGTTTTTT. Its translation is CASSHVGSGTASGELFF.